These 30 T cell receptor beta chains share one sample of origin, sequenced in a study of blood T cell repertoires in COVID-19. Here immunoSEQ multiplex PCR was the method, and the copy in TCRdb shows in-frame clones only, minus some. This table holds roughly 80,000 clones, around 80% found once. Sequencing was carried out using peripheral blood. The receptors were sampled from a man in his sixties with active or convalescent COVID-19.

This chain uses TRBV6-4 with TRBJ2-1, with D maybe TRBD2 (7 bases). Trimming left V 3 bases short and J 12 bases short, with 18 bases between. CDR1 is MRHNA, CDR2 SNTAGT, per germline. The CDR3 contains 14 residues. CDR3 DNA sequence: TGTGCCAGCAGTGAGGGTCTAGCGGAAGGGGGGCAGTTCTTC. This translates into CASSEGLAEGGQFF.

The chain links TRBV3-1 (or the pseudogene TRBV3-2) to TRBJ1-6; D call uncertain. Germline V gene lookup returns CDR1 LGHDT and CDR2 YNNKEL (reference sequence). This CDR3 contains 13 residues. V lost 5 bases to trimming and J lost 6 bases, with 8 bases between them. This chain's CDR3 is CASSIRGNSPLHF. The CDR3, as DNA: TGTGCCAGCAGCATCCGGGGTAATTCACCCCTCCACTTT.

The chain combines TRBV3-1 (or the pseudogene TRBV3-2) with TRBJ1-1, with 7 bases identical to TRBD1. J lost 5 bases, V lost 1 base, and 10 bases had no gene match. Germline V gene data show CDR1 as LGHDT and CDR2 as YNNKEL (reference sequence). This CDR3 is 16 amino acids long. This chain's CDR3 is CASSQGQGARGTEAFF. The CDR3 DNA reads TGTGCCAGCAGCCAAGGACAGGGCGCGAGAGGAACTGAAGCTTTCTTT.

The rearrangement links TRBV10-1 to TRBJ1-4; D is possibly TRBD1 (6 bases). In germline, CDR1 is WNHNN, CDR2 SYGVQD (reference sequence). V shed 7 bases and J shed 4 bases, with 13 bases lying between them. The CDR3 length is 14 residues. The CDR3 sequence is CASKGTGRNEKLFF. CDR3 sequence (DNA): TGCGCCAGCAAGGGCACAGGGCGTAATGAAAAACTGTTTTTT.

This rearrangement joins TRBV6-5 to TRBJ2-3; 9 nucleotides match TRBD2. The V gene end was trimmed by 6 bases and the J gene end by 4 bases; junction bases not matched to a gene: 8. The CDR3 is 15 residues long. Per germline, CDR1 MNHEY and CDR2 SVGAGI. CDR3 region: CASRIAGDRPDTQYF. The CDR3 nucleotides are TGTGCCAGCAGGATAGCGGGGGACCGCCCAGATACGCAGTATTTT.

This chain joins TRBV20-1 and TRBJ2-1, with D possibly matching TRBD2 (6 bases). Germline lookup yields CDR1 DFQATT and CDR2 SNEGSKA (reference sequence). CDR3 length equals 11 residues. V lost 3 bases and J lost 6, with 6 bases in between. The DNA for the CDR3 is TGCAGTGCTAGGACTAGCAATGAGCAGTTCTTC. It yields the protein CSARTSNEQFF.

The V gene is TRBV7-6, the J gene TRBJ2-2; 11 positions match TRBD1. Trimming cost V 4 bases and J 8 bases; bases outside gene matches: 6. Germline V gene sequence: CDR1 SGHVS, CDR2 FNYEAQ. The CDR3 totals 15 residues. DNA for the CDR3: TGTGCCAGCAGCTCTCCGGGACAGGGGGTAGGGGAGCTGTTTTTT. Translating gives CASSSPGQGVGELFF.

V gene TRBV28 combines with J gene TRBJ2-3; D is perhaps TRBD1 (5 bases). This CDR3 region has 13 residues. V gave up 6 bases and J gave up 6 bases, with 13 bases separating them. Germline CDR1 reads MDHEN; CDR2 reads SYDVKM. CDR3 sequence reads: CASRQQQEDTQYF. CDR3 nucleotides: TGTGCCAGCAGACAACAACAGGAGGATACGCAGTATTTT.

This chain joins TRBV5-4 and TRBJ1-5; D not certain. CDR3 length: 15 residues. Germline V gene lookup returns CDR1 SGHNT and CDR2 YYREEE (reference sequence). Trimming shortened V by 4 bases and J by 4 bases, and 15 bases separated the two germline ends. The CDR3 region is CASSADPGGNQPQHF. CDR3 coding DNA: TGTGCCAGCAGCGCAGACCCCGGCGGGAATCAGCCCCAGCATTTT.

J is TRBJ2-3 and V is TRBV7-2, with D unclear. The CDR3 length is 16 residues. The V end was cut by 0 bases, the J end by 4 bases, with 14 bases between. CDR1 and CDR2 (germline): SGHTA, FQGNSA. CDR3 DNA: TGTGCCAGCAGCTTAGCCGACTTTGTCCGTGCAGATACGCAGTATTTT. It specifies CASSLADFVRADTQYF. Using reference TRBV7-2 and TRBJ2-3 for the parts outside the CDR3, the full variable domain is GAGVSQSPSNKVTEKGKDVELRCDPISGHTALYWYRQSLGQGLEFLIYFQGNSAPDKSGLPSDRFSAERTGGSVSTLTIQRTQQEDSAVYLCASSLADFVRADTQYFGPGTRLTVL.

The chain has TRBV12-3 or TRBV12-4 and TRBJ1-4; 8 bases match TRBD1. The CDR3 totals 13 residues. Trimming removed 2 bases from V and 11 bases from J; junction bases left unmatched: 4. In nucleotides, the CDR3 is TGTGCCAGCAGTTTAAGTCAGGGGGCGAAACTGTTTTTT. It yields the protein CASSLSQGAKLFF.

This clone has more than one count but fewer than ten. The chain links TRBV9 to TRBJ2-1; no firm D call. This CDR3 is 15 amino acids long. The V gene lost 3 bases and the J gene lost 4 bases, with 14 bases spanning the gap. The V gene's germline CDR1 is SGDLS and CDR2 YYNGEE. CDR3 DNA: TGTGCCAGCAGCGCCGGGTCACCCGGGTACAATGAGCAGTTCTTC. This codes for CASSAGSPGYNEQFF. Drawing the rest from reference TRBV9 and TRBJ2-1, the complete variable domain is DSGVTQTPKHLITATGQRVTLRCSPRSGDLSVYWYQQSLDQGLQFLIQYYNGEERAKGNILERFSAQQFPDLHSELNLSSLELGDSALYFCASSAGSPGYNEQFFGPGTRLTVL.

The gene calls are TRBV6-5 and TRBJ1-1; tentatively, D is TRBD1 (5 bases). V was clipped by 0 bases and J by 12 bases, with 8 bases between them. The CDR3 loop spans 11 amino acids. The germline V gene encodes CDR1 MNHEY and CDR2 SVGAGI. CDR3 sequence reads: CASSYSGRPFF. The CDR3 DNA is TGTGCCAGCAGTTACTCGGGGCGGCCTTTCTTT.

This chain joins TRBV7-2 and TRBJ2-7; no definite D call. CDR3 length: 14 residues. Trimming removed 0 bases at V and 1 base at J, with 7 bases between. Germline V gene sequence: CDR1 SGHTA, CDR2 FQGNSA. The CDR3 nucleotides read TGTGCCAGCAGCTTAGCGCAGGCGTCCTACGAGCAGTACTTC. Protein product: CASSLAQASYEQYF.

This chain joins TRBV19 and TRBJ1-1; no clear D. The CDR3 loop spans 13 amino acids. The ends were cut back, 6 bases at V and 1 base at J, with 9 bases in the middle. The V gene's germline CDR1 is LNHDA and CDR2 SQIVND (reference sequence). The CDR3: CASRNRANTEAFF. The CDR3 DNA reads TGTGCCAGTAGAAACAGAGCGAACACTGAAGCTTTCTTT.

This CDR3 is CSVERYGPPYEQYF. CDR3 coding DNA: TGCAGCGTTGAAAGGTATGGGCCTCCCTACGAGCAGTACTTC. The chain links TRBV29-1 to TRBJ2-7; D remains ambiguous. This CDR3 contains 14 residues. Trimming took off 2 bases at V and 2 bases at J, with 13 bases between the two ends. The V gene's germline CDR1 is SQVTM and CDR2 ANQGSEA.

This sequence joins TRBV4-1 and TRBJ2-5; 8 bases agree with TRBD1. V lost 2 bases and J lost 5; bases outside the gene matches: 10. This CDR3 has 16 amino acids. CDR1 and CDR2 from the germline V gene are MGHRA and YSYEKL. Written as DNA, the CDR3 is TGCGCCAGCAGCCAAAACATCCAGGGGGCTGGGGAGACCCAGTACTTC. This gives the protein CASSQNIQGAGETQYF.

The CDR3 nucleotides read TGCGCCAGCAGCCAAGTTACAGGACGCGAATATCCCGGGCAAGAGACCCAGTACTTC. This codes for CASSQVTGREYPGQETQYF. This chain links TRBV4-1 with TRBJ2-5; a weak D match, TRBD1 (5 bases). Deletions cut 1 base from V and 2 bases from J, with 23 bases between. The CDR3 contains 19 residues. Germline V gene lookup returns CDR1 MGHRA and CDR2 YSYEKL.

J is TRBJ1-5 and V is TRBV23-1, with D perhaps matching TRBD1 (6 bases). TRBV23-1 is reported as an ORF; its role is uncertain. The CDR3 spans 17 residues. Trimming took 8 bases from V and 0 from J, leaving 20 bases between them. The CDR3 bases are TGCGCCAGCCGGAGATGCTACCGGGACAATAGCAATCAGCCCCAGCATTTT. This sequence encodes CASRRCYRDNSNQPQHF.

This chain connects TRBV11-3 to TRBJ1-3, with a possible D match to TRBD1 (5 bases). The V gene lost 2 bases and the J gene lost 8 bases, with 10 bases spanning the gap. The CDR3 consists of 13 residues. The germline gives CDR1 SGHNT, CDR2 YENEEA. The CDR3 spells CASSLCGGDTIYF. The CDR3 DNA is TGTGCCAGCAGCTTATGTGGGGGGGACACCATATATTTT.

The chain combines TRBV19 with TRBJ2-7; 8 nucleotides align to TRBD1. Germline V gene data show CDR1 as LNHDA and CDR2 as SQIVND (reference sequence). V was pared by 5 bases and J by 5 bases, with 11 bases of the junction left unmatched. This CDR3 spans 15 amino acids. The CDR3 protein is CASSQSETGVHEQYF. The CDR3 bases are TGTGCCAGTAGTCAGAGCGAGACAGGGGTCCACGAGCAGTACTTC.

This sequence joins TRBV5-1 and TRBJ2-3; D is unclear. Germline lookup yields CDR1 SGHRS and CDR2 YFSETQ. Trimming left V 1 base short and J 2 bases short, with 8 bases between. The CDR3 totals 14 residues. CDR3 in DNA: TGCGCCAGCAGCTTGAACAGCAACACAGATACGCAGTATTTT. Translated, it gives CASSLNSNTDTQYF.

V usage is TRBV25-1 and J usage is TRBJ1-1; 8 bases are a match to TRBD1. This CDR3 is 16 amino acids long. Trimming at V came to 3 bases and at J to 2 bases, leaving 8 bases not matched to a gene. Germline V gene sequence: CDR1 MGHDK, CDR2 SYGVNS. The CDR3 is CASSESIDRGNTEAFF. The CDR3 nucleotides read TGTGCCAGCAGTGAGTCAATCGACAGGGGAAACACTGAAGCTTTCTTT.

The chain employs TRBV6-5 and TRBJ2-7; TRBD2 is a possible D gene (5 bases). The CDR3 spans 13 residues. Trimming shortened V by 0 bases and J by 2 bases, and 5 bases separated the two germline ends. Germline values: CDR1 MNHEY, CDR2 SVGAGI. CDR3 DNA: TGTGCCAGCAGTTACTCCGGGGCCTACGAGCAGTACTTC. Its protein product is CASSYSGAYEQYF.

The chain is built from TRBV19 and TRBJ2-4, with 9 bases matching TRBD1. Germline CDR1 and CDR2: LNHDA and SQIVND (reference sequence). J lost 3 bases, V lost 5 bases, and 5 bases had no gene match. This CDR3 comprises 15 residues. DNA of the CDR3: TGTGCCAGTAGTGGGACAGGGTCGATCAAAAACATTCAGTACTTC. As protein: CASSGTGSIKNIQYF.

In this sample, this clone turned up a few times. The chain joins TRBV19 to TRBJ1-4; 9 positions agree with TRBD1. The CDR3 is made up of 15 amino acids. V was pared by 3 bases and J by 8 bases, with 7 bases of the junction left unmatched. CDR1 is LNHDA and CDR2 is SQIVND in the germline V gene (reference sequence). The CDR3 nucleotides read TGTGCCAGTAGTATTGGGGGACAGGGTATGGAAAAACTGTTTTTT. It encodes CASSIGGQGMEKLFF.

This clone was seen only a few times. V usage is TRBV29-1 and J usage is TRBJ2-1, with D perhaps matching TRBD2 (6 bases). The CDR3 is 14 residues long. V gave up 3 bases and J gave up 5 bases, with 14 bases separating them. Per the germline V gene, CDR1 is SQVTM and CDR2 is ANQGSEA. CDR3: CSVDWRTINNEQFF. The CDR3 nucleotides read TGCAGCGTTGATTGGCGGACTATCAACAATGAGCAGTTCTTC.

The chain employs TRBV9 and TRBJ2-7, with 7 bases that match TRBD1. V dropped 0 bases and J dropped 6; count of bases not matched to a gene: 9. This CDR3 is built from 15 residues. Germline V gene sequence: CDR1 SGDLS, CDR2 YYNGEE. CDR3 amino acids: CASSVALTRGSEQYF. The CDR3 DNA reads TGTGCCAGCAGCGTAGCTTTAACCAGGGGGTCCGAGCAGTACTTC. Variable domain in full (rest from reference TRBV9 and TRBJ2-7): DSGVTQTPKHLITATGQRVTLRCSPRSGDLSVYWYQQSLDQGLQFLIQYYNGEERAKGNILERFSAQQFPDLHSELNLSSLELGDSALYFCASSVALTRGSEQYFGPGTRLTVT.

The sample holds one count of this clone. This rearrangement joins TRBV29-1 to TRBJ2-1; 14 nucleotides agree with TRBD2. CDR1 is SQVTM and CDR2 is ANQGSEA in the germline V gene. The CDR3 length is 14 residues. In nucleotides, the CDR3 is TGCCGCGGCGGGGGACTAGCGGGGGCGGGGGAGCAGTTCTTC. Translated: CRGGGLAGAGEQFF.

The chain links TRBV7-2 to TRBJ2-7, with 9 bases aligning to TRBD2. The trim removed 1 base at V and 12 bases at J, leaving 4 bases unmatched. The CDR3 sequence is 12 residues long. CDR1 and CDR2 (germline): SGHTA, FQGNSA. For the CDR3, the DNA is TGTGCCAGCAGCTTAGAAGCGGGGGGTCCGTACTTC. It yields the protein CASSLEAGGPYF.